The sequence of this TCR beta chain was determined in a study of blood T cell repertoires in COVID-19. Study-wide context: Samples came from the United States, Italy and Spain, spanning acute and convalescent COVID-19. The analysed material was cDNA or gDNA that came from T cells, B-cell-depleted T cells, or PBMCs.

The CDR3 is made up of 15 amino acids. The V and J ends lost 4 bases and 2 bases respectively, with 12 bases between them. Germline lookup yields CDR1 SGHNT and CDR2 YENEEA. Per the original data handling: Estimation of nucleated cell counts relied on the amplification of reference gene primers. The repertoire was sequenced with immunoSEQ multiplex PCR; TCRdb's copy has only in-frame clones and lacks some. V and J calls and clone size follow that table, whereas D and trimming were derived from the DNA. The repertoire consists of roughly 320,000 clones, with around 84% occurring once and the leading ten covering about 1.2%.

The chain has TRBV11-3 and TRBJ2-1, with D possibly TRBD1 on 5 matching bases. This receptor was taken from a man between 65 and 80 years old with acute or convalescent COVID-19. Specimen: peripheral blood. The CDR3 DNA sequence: TGTGCCAGCAGCTGGTCCAGGGCTACCTACAATGAGCAGTTCTTC. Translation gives CASSWSRATYNEQFF.